The 18 T cell receptor beta chains listed next were all sequenced from one sample in a study of identical twins (dated by TCRdb to 2016 to 2017). Libraries were constructed by 5' RACE. Sequencing was performed on an Illumina HiSeq 2000. TCRdb ran its own pipeline on the public reads, namely fastp trimming at Q25 and MiXCR clone calling, and kept in-frame beta chains. CDR3 protein duplicates are merged, each entry listing the most common genes and DNA. The sample yields approximately 240,000 distinct CDR3 sequences; about 14% were counted once. The ten largest clones represent approximately 8.2% of the sample. The sequenced material came from memory (CD45RO+) T cells sorted from blood. The sample's cell subset or site label, decoded: CD45RO+ enriched T cells. The receptors derive from a young woman in good health.

In this sample, this clonotype turned up many times. J is TRBJ2-2 and V is TRBV6-1; 8 bases map to TRBD1. J was trimmed by 6 bases and V by 5 bases; bases with no gene match: 8. Germline CDR1 is MNHNS and CDR2 is SASEGT. The CDR3 sequence is 15 residues long. The CDR3: CASSPPGQGAGELFF. CDR3 sequence (DNA): TGTGCCAGCAGTCCTCCCGGACAGGGCGCCGGGGAGCTGTTTTTT.

Comments on this clonotype: At one of its ends the junction is not consistent with the germline gene, which may arise from a read error. V is TRBV7-8 and J is TRBJ1-2; D gene uncertain. The germline CDR1 and CDR2 sequences are SGHVS and FQNEAQ. This CDR3 has 13 amino acids. CDR3 protein: CASGLAGSRGYTF. CDR3 coding DNA: TGTGCCAGCGGCTTAGCGGGGTCGAGGGGCTACACCTTC.

A few counts support this clonotype. The CDR3 reads CSAAPTSGKTDTQYF. The CDR3 nucleotides read TGCAGTGCTGCCCCTACTAGCGGGAAGACAGATACGCAGTATTTT. V and J are TRBV20-1 and TRBJ2-3, with 10 bases that match TRBD2. Germline V CDR1 and CDR2: DFQATT, SNEGSKA (reference sequence). V was clipped by 5 bases and J by 3 bases; unmatched bases: 8. The CDR3 is 15 residues long.

The chain is built from TRBV30 and TRBJ2-7, with no clear D. V dropped 5 bases and J dropped 1 base, with 15 bases sitting between them. The CDR3 runs to 14 residues. Germline CDR1 GTSNPN, CDR2 SVGIG (reference sequence). CDR3 sequence reads: CAWGNSPMSYEQYF. As DNA, the CDR3 is TGTGCCTGGGGGAATAGTCCAATGTCCTACGAGCAGTACTTC.

The gene calls are TRBV12-3 or TRBV12-4 and TRBJ2-7; 11 positions match TRBD1. This CDR3 spans 14 amino acids. The ends lost 4 bases at V and 4 bases at J; junction bases unmatched: 3. The CDR3 DNA reads as TGTGCCAGCAGTTGGGGGGACAGGGGGTACGAGCAGTACTTC. This codes for CASSWGDRGYEQYF.

This clonotype was counted only a few times. The chain has TRBV24-1 and TRBJ2-3, with D perhaps matching TRBD1 or TRBD2 (5 bases each). Germline V gives CDR1 KGHDR, CDR2 SFDVKD. Trimming cost V 4 bases and J 1 base, with 8 bases left between them. The CDR3 runs to 14 residues. The CDR3, as DNA: TGTGCCACCAGTGACCCGGGACGCACAGATACGCAGTATTTT. It encodes CATSDPGRTDTQYF.

The table lists this clonotype with a few counts. J is TRBJ1-1 and V is TRBV10-3, with D possibly matching TRBD1 (5 bases). This CDR3 is built from 14 residues. V was clipped by 10 bases and J by 3 bases, with 18 bases between them. Germline-derived CDR1 and CDR2 are ENHRY and SYGVKD. CDR3 protein: CATKSFGADTEAFF. The CDR3 nucleotides are TGTGCCACCAAGAGCTTCGGGGCGGACACTGAAGCTTTCTTT.

This clonotype was seen a handful of times. The chain combines TRBV6-1 with TRBJ2-2, with 14 bases lining up with TRBD2. CDR3 length: 17 amino acids. Germline loops: CDR1 MNHNS, CDR2 SASEGT. V shed 5 bases and J 7 bases; nucleotides not matched to a gene: 9. DNA of the CDR3: TGTGCCAGCAGTACCCCCCCGGGACTAGCGGGAGTCGGGGAGCTGTTTTTT. Amino acid sequence: CASSTPPGLAGVGELFF.

The V and J genes are TRBV18 and TRBJ2-1, with D hard to call. Trimming shortened V by 3 bases and J by 7 bases, and 13 bases separated the two germline ends. The CDR3 covers 14 residues. Germline loops: CDR1 KGHSH, CDR2 LQKENI. CDR3: CASSPSAPLNEQFF. CDR3 nucleotides: TGTGCCAGCTCACCTTCGGCACCCTTGAATGAGCAGTTCTTC.

The chain combines TRBV12-3 or TRBV12-4 with TRBJ2-5; D call uncertain. Trimming left V 2 bases short and J 4 bases short, with 14 bases between. CDR3 length: 15 residues. In DNA form, the CDR3 reads TGTGCCAGCAGTTTAAGGGCCTCCAGTATAGAGACCCAGTACTTC. Translation gives CASSLRASSIETQYF.

A few counts support this clonotype. The V call is TRBV7-3, the J call TRBJ2-1; TRBD1 is a possible D gene (6 bases). Looked up from germline, CDR1 is SGHTA and CDR2 is FQGTGA. Between the trimmed V and J ends, which lost 2 bases and 2 bases, there was a span of 10 bases. This CDR3 region has 15 residues. The DNA for the CDR3 is TGTGCCAGCAGCTTACCAGGACAGACCTACAATGAGCAGTTCTTC. Residues: CASSLPGQTYNEQFF.

This clonotype has just a few counts. The V gene is TRBV14, the J gene TRBJ1-5; D remains unclear. Trimming stripped 4 bases from V and 10 bases from J, with 11 bases between. This CDR3 is built from 12 residues. In germline, CDR1 is SGHDN, CDR2 FVKESK. The CDR3 loop is CASSLGGLPQHF. In DNA, the CDR3 is TGTGCCAGCAGCCTAGGAGGGTTACCCCAGCATTTT.

The V and J genes are TRBV5-1 and TRBJ2-7; 9 bases are a match to TRBD2. From germline, CDR1 is SGHRS and CDR2 YFSETQ. The CDR3 consists of 16 residues. V dropped 0 bases and J dropped 0; count of bases not matched to a gene: 4. CDR3 DNA sequence: TGCGCCAGCAGCTTGGCTAGCGGGGCGGGCTCCTACGAGCAGTACTTC. Protein product: CASSLASGAGSYEQYF.

This clonotype was found a few times. This chain links TRBV29-1 with TRBJ2-7; D remains ambiguous. From germline, CDR1 is SQVTM and CDR2 ANQGSEA. V was pared by 4 bases and J by 9 bases, with 16 bases between. The CDR3 is 12 residues long. The CDR3 coding sequence is TGCAGCGTTGTGCATGCGGCCCGAGGGCAGTACTTC. Translating gives CSVVHAARGQYF.

This clonotype showed up many times. This sequence joins TRBV7-9 and TRBJ2-1; possibly TRBD2 for D (6 bases). The CDR3 runs 16 residues. Germline V gene lookup returns CDR1 SEHNR and CDR2 FQNEAQ (reference sequence). The V end was cut by 5 bases, the J end by 3 bases, with 17 bases between. The DNA of the CDR3 is TGTGCCAGCAGCCGGATCTCGGGGGTGGGCTACAATGAGCAGTTCTTC. Protein sequence: CASSRISGVGYNEQFF.

This clonotype has at least ten counts. The chain joins TRBV5-6 to TRBJ2-7, with no clear D. The CDR3 is 16 residues long. Trimming shortened V by 0 bases and J by 2 bases, and 15 bases separated the two germline ends. The germline V gene encodes CDR1 SGHDT and CDR2 YYEEEE. CDR3 DNA sequence: TGTGCCAGCAGCTTGGCCAGCTGGACCGCGACCTACGAGCAGTACTTC. Translation: CASSLASWTATYEQYF.

As DNA, the CDR3 is TGCAGTGCTAGAGGGCTTGACTTCTACAATGAGCAGTTCTTC. The encoded protein is CSARGLDFYNEQFF. The rearrangement uses TRBV20-1 and TRBJ2-1; D not certain. The V and J ends lost 1 base and 3 bases respectively, with 10 bases between them. In germline, CDR1 is DFQATT, CDR2 SNEGSKA (reference sequence). The CDR3 has 14 amino acids.

This chain connects TRBV20-1 to TRBJ2-2, with D perhaps matching TRBD2 (6 bases). CDR3 size: 15 residues. The germline gives CDR1 DFQATT, CDR2 SNEGSKA (reference sequence). Trimming left V 2 bases short and J 1 base short, with 11 bases between. CDR3 in amino acids: CSARPGLGNTGELFF. Written as DNA, the CDR3 is TGCAGTGCTAGACCGGGACTTGGGAACACCGGGGAGCTGTTTTTT.